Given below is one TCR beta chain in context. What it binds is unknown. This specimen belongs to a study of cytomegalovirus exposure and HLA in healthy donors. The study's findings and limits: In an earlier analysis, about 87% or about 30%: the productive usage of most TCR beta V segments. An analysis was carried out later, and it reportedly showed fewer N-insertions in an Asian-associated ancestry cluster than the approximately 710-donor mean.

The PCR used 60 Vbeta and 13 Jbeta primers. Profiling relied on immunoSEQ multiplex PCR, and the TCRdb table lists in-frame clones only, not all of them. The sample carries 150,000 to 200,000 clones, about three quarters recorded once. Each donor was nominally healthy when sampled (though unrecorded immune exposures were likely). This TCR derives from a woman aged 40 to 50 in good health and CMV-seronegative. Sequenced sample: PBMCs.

CDR3 amino acids: CASSWGEGTDTQYF. The CDR3 DNA follows: TGTGCCAGCAGCTGGGGAGAGGGAACAGATACGCAGTATTTT. The genes are TRBV27 and TRBJ2-3, with a weak D call TRBD2 (5 bases). In germline, CDR1 is MNHEY, CDR2 SMNVEV (reference sequence). V lost 6 bases and J 3 bases, leaving 13 bases between the germline ends. This CDR3 is built from 14 residues.